This T cell receptor beta chain was captured by sequencing in a study of CD8 T cells in Susac syndrome. cDNA came from approximately 0.5 to 1 ug RNA primed by random hexamers. The authors amplified TCR beta CDR3 across 54 Vbeta and 13 Jbeta using immunoSEQ multiplex PCR. TCRdb reprocessed the immunoSEQ multiplex PCR reads with MiXCR, giving one entry per CDR3 protein. The table includes 150,000 to 200,000 distinct CDR3 sequences, roughly 94% detected once. Sequencing of TCR beta drew on CD8+ and CD4+ T cells from blood. Those who served as multiple sclerosis controls were treatment-naive patients with stable or active relapsing-remitting disease. CD8+ and CD4+ T cells were negatively isolated; TEMRA cells were FACS-enriched. The material sequenced was CD4+ T cells from PBMCs. This sequence originates from a human donor with multiple sclerosis.

The CDR3 DNA is TGCAGTGCTAGAGGCCAACTAGGCAATCAGCCCCAGCATTTT. Translated, it gives CSARGQLGNQPQHF. This sequence joins TRBV20-1 and TRBJ1-5; D unresolved. The V and J ends lost 1 base and 2 bases respectively, with 9 bases between them. There are 14 residues in the CDR3. Germline-derived CDR1 and CDR2 are DFQATT and SNEGSKA (reference sequence).